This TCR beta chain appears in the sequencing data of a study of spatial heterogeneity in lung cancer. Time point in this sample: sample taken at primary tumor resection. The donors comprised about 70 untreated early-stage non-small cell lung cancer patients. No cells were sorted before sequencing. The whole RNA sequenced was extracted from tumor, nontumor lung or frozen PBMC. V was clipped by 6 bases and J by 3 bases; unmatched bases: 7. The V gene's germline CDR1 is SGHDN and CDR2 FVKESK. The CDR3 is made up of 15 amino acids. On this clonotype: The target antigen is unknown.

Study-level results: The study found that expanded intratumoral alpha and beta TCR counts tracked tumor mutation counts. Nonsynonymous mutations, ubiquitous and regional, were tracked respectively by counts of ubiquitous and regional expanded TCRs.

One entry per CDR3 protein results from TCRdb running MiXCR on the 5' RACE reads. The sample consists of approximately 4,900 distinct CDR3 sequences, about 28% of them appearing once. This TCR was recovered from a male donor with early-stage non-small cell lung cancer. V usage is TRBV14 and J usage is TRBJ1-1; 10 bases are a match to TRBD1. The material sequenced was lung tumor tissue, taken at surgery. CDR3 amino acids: CASSSIGTGDTEAFF. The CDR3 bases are TGTGCCAGCAGTTCGATTGGGACAGGGGACACTGAAGCTTTCTTT.